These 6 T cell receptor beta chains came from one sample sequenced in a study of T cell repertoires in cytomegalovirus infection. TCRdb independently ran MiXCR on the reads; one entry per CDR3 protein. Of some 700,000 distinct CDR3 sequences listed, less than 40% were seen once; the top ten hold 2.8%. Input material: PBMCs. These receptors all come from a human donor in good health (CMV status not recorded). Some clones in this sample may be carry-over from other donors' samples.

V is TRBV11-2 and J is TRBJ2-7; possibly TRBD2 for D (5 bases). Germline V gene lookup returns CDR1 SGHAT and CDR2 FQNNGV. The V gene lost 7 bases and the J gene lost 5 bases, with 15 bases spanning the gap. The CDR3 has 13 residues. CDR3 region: CASTPEWGDEQYF. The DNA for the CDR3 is TGTGCCAGCACCCCAGAATGGGGAGACGAGCAGTACTTC.

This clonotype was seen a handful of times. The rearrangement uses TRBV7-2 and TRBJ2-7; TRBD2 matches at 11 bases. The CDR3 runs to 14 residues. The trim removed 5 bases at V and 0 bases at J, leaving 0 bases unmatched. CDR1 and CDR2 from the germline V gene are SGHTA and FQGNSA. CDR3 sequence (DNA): TGTGCCAGCAGCACTAGCGGGAGCTCCTACGAGCAGTACTTC. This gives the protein CASSTSGSSYEQYF.

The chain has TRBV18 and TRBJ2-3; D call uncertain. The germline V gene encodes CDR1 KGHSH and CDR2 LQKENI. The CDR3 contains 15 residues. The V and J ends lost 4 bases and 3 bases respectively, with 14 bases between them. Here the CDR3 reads CASSLWGGLTDTQYF. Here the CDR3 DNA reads TGTGCCAGCTCACTATGGGGTGGTTTAACAGATACGCAGTATTTT.

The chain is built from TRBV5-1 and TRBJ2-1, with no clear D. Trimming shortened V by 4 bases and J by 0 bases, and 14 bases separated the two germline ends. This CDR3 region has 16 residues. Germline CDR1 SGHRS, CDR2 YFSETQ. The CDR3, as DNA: TGCGCCAGCAGCCCTGGTGTGTTCCCCTCCTACAATGAGCAGTTCTTC. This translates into CASSPGVFPSYNEQFF.

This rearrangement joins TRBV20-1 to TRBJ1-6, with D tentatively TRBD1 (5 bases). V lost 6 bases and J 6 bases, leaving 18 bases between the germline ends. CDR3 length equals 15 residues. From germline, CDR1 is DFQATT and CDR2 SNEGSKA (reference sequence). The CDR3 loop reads CSAFRGGDGNSPLHF. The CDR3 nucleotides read TGCAGTGCCTTTCGGGGGGGGGATGGTAATTCACCCCTCCACTTT.

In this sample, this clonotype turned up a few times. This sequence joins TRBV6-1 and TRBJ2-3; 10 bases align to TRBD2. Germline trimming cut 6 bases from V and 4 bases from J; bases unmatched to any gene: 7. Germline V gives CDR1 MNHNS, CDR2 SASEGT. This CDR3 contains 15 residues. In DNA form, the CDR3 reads TGTGCCAGCAGCTGGGGAGCGGGAGGGCCAGATACGCAGTATTTT. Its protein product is CASSWGAGGPDTQYF.